The 22 T cell receptor beta chains below were found in one sample sequenced in a study of type 1 and type 2 diabetes patients. PCR was run on genomic DNA. Multiplex PCR with 30 forward and 13 reverse primers amplified the TCR beta CDR3. TCRdb reprocessed the multiplex PCR reads with MiXCR, giving one entry per CDR3 protein. This sample has 250,000 or so distinct CDR3 sequences; roughly 48% occur once, and the top ten carry about 13%. The sequenced material came from peripheral blood mononuclear cells (PBMCs). Receptors originate from a man between 18 and 35 years old with type 2 diabetes.

This clonotype was counted only a few times. V and J are TRBV2 and TRBJ1-4, with 9 nucleotides matching TRBD1. The trim removed 1 base at V and 13 bases at J, leaving 10 bases unmatched. Germline assignment: CDR1 SNHLY and CDR2 FYNNEI. The CDR3 is made up of 15 amino acids. The CDR3 region is CASSEVRGQGGRLFF. The CDR3 DNA is TGTGCCAGCAGTGAAGTAAGGGGACAGGGTGGCAGACTGTTTTTT.

The V gene is TRBV5-1, the J gene TRBJ1-1; no clear D. CDR3 length: 14 amino acids. V shed 3 bases and J shed 1 base, with 10 bases lying between them. The germline gives CDR1 SGHRS, CDR2 YFSETQ. CDR3 in DNA: TGCGCCAGCAGCTCGTCGGCCGCGAACACTGAAGCTTTCTTT. Protein sequence: CASSSSAANTEAFF.

This clonotype was seen only a few times. The chain recombines TRBV25-1 with TRBJ2-4, with 7 positions matching TRBD2. CDR1 is MGHDK and CDR2 is SYGVNS in the germline V gene. The CDR3 runs 16 residues. J lost 6 bases, V lost 2 bases, and 10 bases had no gene match. The CDR3 bases are TGTGCCAGCAGTGAACGCGGGGCGGGAGAAGGAAACATTCAGTACTTC. Translation gives CASSERGAGEGNIQYF.

The V and J genes are TRBV2 and TRBJ1-2; D unresolved. Germline CDR1 SNHLY, CDR2 FYNNEI. The CDR3 is 14 residues long. The ends were cut back, 1 base at V and 2 bases at J, with 8 bases in the middle. The CDR3 protein is CASSEGSGNYGYTF. In DNA, the CDR3 is TGTGCCAGCAGTGAAGGTTCGGGGAACTATGGCTACACCTTC.

This chain links TRBV14 with TRBJ2-3, with a weak D call TRBD2 (6 bases). Between the trimmed V and J ends, which lost 3 bases and 9 bases, there was a span of 10 bases. This CDR3 is 12 amino acids long. The germline CDR1 and CDR2 sequences are SGHDN and FVKESK. The CDR3 region is CASSQLGGTQYF. The CDR3 DNA follows: TGTGCCAGCAGCCAGCTCGGGGGAACGCAGTATTTT.

The sample holds a few counts of this clonotype. This chain uses TRBV5-1 with TRBJ1-2; D is uncertain. Trimming left V 4 bases short and J 1 base short, with 8 bases between. Per the germline V gene, CDR1 is SGHRS and CDR2 is YFSETQ. The CDR3 sequence is 13 residues long. This CDR3 is CASSKGDNYGYTF. In nucleotides, the CDR3 is TGCGCCAGCAGCAAGGGCGATAACTATGGCTACACCTTC.

This clonotype was recorded a few times. The CDR3 coding sequence is TGTGCCAGCAGCTTAGCGAGACAGGGCACCGGGGAGCTGTTTTTT. It encodes CASSLARQGTGELFF. The V call is TRBV7-6, the J call TRBJ2-2, with 7 positions matching TRBD1. V dropped 0 bases and J dropped 4; count of bases not matched to a gene: 2. In germline, CDR1 is SGHVS, CDR2 FNYEAQ. The CDR3 extends over 15 amino acids.

The V call is TRBV6-1, the J call TRBJ1-5, with no clear D. CDR3 length: 13 amino acids. The V and J ends lost 6 bases and 6 bases respectively, with 12 bases between them. Looked up from germline, CDR1 is MNHNS and CDR2 is SASEGT. The CDR3 DNA reads TGTGCCAGCAGAAATACGGGTTTTCAGCCCCAGCATTTT. It translates to CASRNTGFQPQHF.

The V and J genes are TRBV2 and TRBJ2-2; 15 positions match TRBD2. Germline values: CDR1 SNHLY, CDR2 FYNNEI. The CDR3 sequence is 20 residues long. J lost 0 bases, V lost 5 bases, and 10 bases had no gene match. CDR3 protein: CASSWGPGLAGGANTGELFF. Written as DNA, the CDR3 is TGTGCCAGCAGTTGGGGTCCGGGACTAGCGGGGGGTGCGAACACCGGGGAGCTGTTTTTT. Drawing the rest from reference TRBV2 and TRBJ2-2, the complete variable domain is EPEVTQTPSHQVTQMGQEVILRCVPISNHLYFYWYRQILGQKVEFLVSFYNNEISEKSEIFDDQFSVERPDGSNFTLKIRSTKLEDSAMYFCASSWGPGLAGGANTGELFFGEGSRLTVL.

The rearrangement joins TRBV6-5 to TRBJ1-1, with D perhaps matching TRBD1 (6 bases). CDR3 length equals 13 residues. Trimming removed 4 bases from V and 7 bases from J, with 13 bases in between. CDR1 MNHEY and CDR2 SVGAGI come from the germline V gene. As DNA, the CDR3 is TGTGCCAGCAGTTCAGACAGGAGGGATGAAGCTTTCTTT. As protein: CASSSDRRDEAFF.

This clonotype occurred a few times. The V call is TRBV29-1, the J call TRBJ1-5, with 7 bases identical to TRBD1. This CDR3 has 12 amino acids. CDR1 SQVTM and CDR2 ANQGSEA come from the germline V gene. V trimming: 6 bases; J trimming: 7 bases; junction bases outside the gene matches: 6. In DNA, the CDR3 is TGCAGCGTGGGGCAGGGGGAACAGCCCCAGCATTTT. Its translation is CSVGQGEQPQHF.

The gene calls are TRBV19 and TRBJ2-7, with D possibly TRBD1 on 5 matching bases. Trimming pared 4 bases from V and 2 bases from J, leaving 18 bases between. Germline V gene data show CDR1 as LNHDA and CDR2 as SQIVND (reference sequence). This CDR3 has 16 amino acids. CDR3 region: CASSRVDTGATYEQYF. DNA for the CDR3: TGTGCCAGTAGTAGAGTTGATACAGGAGCAACCTACGAGCAGTACTTC.

The chain recombines TRBV7-2 with TRBJ1-5; no reliable D call. With 4 bases removed from V and 2 bases from J, the gap between germline ends came to 18 bases. There are 17 residues in the CDR3. Germline assignment: CDR1 SGHTA and CDR2 FQGNSA. CDR3 region: CASSSRERLWGNQPQHF. The CDR3 DNA reads as TGTGCCAGCAGCTCTAGAGAGAGACTTTGGGGCAATCAGCCCCAGCATTTT.

The rearrangement links TRBV5-1 to TRBJ1-1; TRBD1 is a possible D gene (5 bases). The CDR3 totals 16 residues. V was trimmed by 0 bases and J by 6 bases, leaving 18 bases between them. Germline CDR1 and CDR2: SGHRS and YFSETQ. CDR3 residues: CASSLGPQVSRSEAFF. DNA of the CDR3: TGCGCCAGCAGCTTGGGGCCACAGGTTTCGCGCTCTGAAGCTTTCTTT.

The rearrangement uses TRBV28 and TRBJ1-1; D unresolved. Per the germline V gene, CDR1 is MDHEN and CDR2 is SYDVKM. The CDR3 runs to 13 residues. Trimming shortened V by 7 bases and J by 11 bases, and 20 bases separated the two germline ends. CDR3 protein: CASKLRVQVLAFF. For the CDR3, the DNA is TGTGCCAGCAAGTTGCGGGTCCAGGTCCTCGCTTTCTTT.

This clonotype showed up just a few times. The chain joins TRBV6-6 to TRBJ2-3, with D uncertain. CDR1 and CDR2 from the germline V gene are MNHNY and SVGAGI (reference sequence). This CDR3 has 15 residues. Trimming removed 6 bases at V and 8 bases at J, with 21 bases between. CDR3 amino acids: CASSLLGPVDGTQYF. CDR3 nucleotides: TGTGCCAGCAGCTTATTAGGACCCGTCGATGGTACGCAGTATTTT.

This clonotype was seen a few times. The rearrangement uses TRBV11-2 and TRBJ2-3, with 8 bases matching TRBD2. Germline CDR1 is SGHAT and CDR2 is FQNNGV. CDR3 length equals 13 residues. After removal of 1 base from V and 10 bases from J, the junction contained 4 bases not matched to a gene. The CDR3 DNA sequence: TGTGCCAGCAGCTTAGGGACTAGCTCTGCGCAGTATTTT. Residues: CASSLGTSSAQYF.

The genes are TRBV20-1 and TRBJ2-1; D is perhaps TRBD1 (5 bases). Germline V lookup: CDR1 DFQATT, CDR2 SNEGSKA (reference sequence). V gave up 8 bases and J gave up 10 bases, with 12 bases separating them. This CDR3 spans 10 amino acids. The CDR3 protein is CSPYRNEQFF. CDR3 nucleotides: TGCAGTCCATACAGGAACGAGCAGTTCTTC.

The chain links TRBV6-1 to TRBJ1-1; D perhaps matches TRBD1 (6 bases). The CDR3 totals 13 residues. V gave up 2 bases and J gave up 10 bases, with 14 bases separating them. Germline lookup yields CDR1 MNHNS and CDR2 SASEGT. The CDR3 bases are TGTGCCAGCAGTGAATCAACAGGGTTAGGAGCTTTCTTT. This gives the protein CASSESTGLGAFF.

This clonotype was detected only a few times. V gene TRBV24-1 combines with J gene TRBJ2-7; 8 positions match TRBD1. Per germline, CDR1 KGHDR and CDR2 SFDVKD. V was clipped by 4 bases and J by 3 bases; unmatched bases: 10. The CDR3 length is 16 residues. The CDR3 sequence is CATSESHAGTGYEQYF. CDR3 coding DNA: TGTGCCACCAGTGAATCACACGCCGGGACAGGCTACGAGCAGTACTTC.

This clonotype came up once. Germline and junction disagree at one end, which may indicate a read error. The chain has TRBV20-1 and TRBJ1-4; 11 bases match TRBD1. Per germline, CDR1 DFQATT and CDR2 SNEGSKA (reference sequence). There are 16 residues in the CDR3. CDR3 amino acids: CSADGQGAPTSEKLFF. The CDR3 DNA sequence: TGCAGTGCTGATGGACAGGGGGCTCCAACTAGTGAAAAACTGTTTTTT.

V is TRBV7-8 and J is TRBJ2-3; 14 bases line up with TRBD2. The V gene end was trimmed by 3 bases and the J gene end by 5 bases; junction bases not matched to a gene: 16. This CDR3 has 20 residues. The germline CDR1 and CDR2 sequences are SGHVS and FQNEAQ. DNA for the CDR3: TGTGCCAGCAGCTTCGAAACCGGGACTAGCGGGAGAAATTATGTAGATACGCAGTATTTT. It encodes CASSFETGTSGRNYVDTQYF.